Detailed here is one T cell receptor (beta chain). A v3.0 immunoSEQ assay was performed at survey level. TCRdb's table, derived via immunoSEQ multiplex PCR, lists solely in-frame clones and lacks some. The sample lists about 25,000 clones; 70% to 90% were seen once. V was pared by 2 bases and J by 1 base, with 6 bases of the junction left unmatched. The CDR3 totals 16 residues. Germline V gene lookup returns CDR1 SGDLS and CDR2 YYNGEE. This specimen comes from a study of long-term antiretroviral therapy in people with HIV. The chain recombines TRBV9 with TRBJ2-3; 8 nucleotides agree with TRBD2. The sequence was obtained from a man in his forties or fifties with HIV. The specimen comprised unsorted PBMCs, sampled 1.2 years after starting antiretroviral therapy. CDR3 nucleotides: TGTGCCAGCAGCGTCGGGGGGGCTTACGGCACAGATACGCAGTATTTT. Protein sequence: CASSVGGAYGTDTQYF.